The 27 T cell receptor beta chains reported below all come from one sample, sequenced in a study of long-term antiretroviral therapy in people with HIV (dated by TCRdb to 2022 to 2024). The immunoSEQ hsTCRB v3.0 assay was used at survey level resolution to sequence the TRB variable region. TCRdb mirrors the immuneACCESS table, restricted to in-frame sequences. Some clones are absent from its copies; in checked studies, under half trace to an unresolved V gene, and the reason for the others is unknown. The sample has 34,000 or so clones on record, 65% to 90% of them singletons. The ten top clones hold around 4.4% of the sample. The sample in question was unsorted PBMCs, obtained roughly 3.3 years after starting antiretroviral therapy. These receptors were taken from a man younger than 35 with HIV.

The CDR3, as DNA: TGTGCCAGTGGTCAGGGGGCTAATGAAAAACTGTTTTTT. It codes for CASGQGANEKLFF. The chain is built from TRBV19 and TRBJ1-4; TRBD1 matches at 7 bases. Germline CDR1 LNHDA, CDR2 SQIVND (reference sequence). V lost 8 bases, J lost 3 bases, and 3 bases stayed unmatched. The CDR3 spans 13 residues.

This clone has a single count. The chain uses TRBV12-5 and TRBJ2-7; D gene unclear. The CDR3 length is 16 residues. The germline V gene encodes CDR1 LGHNT and CDR2 FRNRAP. Trimming removed 4 bases from V and 3 bases from J, with 19 bases in between. The CDR3 coding sequence is TGTGCTAGTGGTTCCCCCGACCAAGGAAAGGTCTACGAGCAGTACTTC. It encodes CASGSPDQGKVYEQYF.

The J gene is TRBJ2-7, the V gene TRBV10-2; D is uncertain. Germline-derived CDR1 and CDR2 are WSHSY and SAAADI. CDR3 length equals 13 residues. Trimming removed 3 bases from V and 1 base from J, with 7 bases in between. Here the CDR3 reads CASSDRPSYEQYF. Here the CDR3 DNA reads TGCGCCAGCAGTGACAGACCGTCCTACGAGCAGTACTTC.

This chain links TRBV7-6 with TRBJ1-6, with 9 nucleotides matching TRBD1. This CDR3 spans 15 amino acids. Trimming at V came to 3 bases and at J to 9 bases, leaving 6 bases not matched to a gene. In germline, CDR1 is SGHVS, CDR2 FNYEAQ. The CDR3 here is CASSLGDREGSPLHF. CDR3 coding DNA: TGTGCCAGCAGCTTGGGGGACAGGGAAGGTTCACCCCTCCACTTT.

The CDR3 region is CASSLGGLGNEKLFF. CDR3 nucleotide sequence: TGTGCCAGCAGCTTAGGAGGTTTGGGTAATGAAAAACTGTTTTTT. The chain joins TRBV11-2 to TRBJ1-4; the D is unclear. The ends were cut back, 1 base at V and 4 bases at J, with 10 bases in the middle. The CDR3 runs 15 residues. Germline V CDR1 and CDR2: SGHAT, FQNNGV.

The J gene is TRBJ1-1, the V gene TRBV6-5; D call uncertain. Germline CDR1 reads MNHEY; CDR2 reads SVGAGI. This CDR3 spans 14 amino acids. Trimming took off 2 bases at V and 1 base at J, with 8 bases between the two ends. The CDR3 DNA follows: TGTGCCAGCAGTTACACTGACGCGAACACTGAAGCTTTCTTT. It yields the protein CASSYTDANTEAFF.

This chain joins TRBV27 and TRBJ2-5; 8 bases align to TRBD2. CDR3 length: 13 amino acids. J was trimmed by 6 bases and V by 8 bases; bases with no gene match: 8. From germline, CDR1 is MNHEY and CDR2 SMNVEV (reference sequence). CDR3 sequence reads: CASYTVAGKTQYF. The CDR3 DNA sequence: TGTGCCAGCTACACGGTAGCGGGGAAGACCCAGTACTTC.

The chain employs TRBV5-1 and TRBJ1-1, with TRBD1 identical over 7 bases. V was clipped by 5 bases and J by 4 bases; unmatched bases: 11. This CDR3 has 15 amino acids. CDR1 and CDR2 (germline): SGHRS, YFSETQ. The CDR3, as DNA: TGCGCCAGCAGTTTAAGGGACAGCGCAGCCACTGAAGCTTTCTTT. Its translation is CASSLRDSAATEAFF.

The V and J genes are TRBV7-9 and TRBJ2-7, with D tentatively TRBD2 (6 bases). CDR3 length: 15 amino acids. Germline CDR1 SEHNR, CDR2 FQNEAQ (reference sequence). Trimming took 5 bases from V and 6 from J, leaving 20 bases between them. CDR3 in DNA: TGTGCCAGCAGCCCCGCTGGGGGGACGGATATCGAGCAGTACTTC. Amino acids: CASSPAGGTDIEQYF.

The J gene is TRBJ1-2, the V gene TRBV10-3; maybe TRBD1 (6 bases). CDR1 and CDR2 (germline): ENHRY, SYGVKD. This CDR3 is 14 amino acids long. V was pared by 6 bases and J by 0 bases, with 11 bases between. CDR3 coding DNA: TGTGCCATCAGCACGCGACAGGCTAACTATGGCTACACCTTC. The encoded protein is CAISTRQANYGYTF.

The rearrangement uses TRBV19 and TRBJ2-3; TRBD2 aligns across 14 bases. The CDR3 contains 15 residues. With 5 bases clipped from V and 5 bases from J, the junction kept 3 bases outside the gene matches. The germline V gene has CDR1 LNHDA and CDR2 SQIVND (reference sequence). The CDR3 coding sequence is TGTGCCAGTAGTGTGACTAGCGGGAGGGAAGATACGCAGTATTTT. It codes for CASSVTSGREDTQYF.

DNA of the CDR3: TGTGCCAGTAGTATTAGACAGTCGAACACTGAAGCTTTCTTT. It encodes CASSIRQSNTEAFF. The chain combines TRBV19 with TRBJ1-1; a possible D gene is TRBD1 (5 bases). The ends were cut back, 3 bases at V and 1 base at J, with 9 bases in the middle. The CDR3 loop spans 14 amino acids. Germline loops: CDR1 LNHDA, CDR2 SQIVND (reference sequence).

The chain links TRBV5-1 to TRBJ1-1; 8 positions agree with TRBD1. Looked up from germline, CDR1 is SGHRS and CDR2 is YFSETQ. The CDR3 runs to 18 residues. Unmatched junction bases numbered 15, after V lost 4 bases and J lost 1 base. In nucleotides, the CDR3 is TGCGCCAGCAGCAGGGGACAGGCGACCTTGAGGGCGAACACTGAAGCTTTCTTT. Amino acid sequence: CASSRGQATLRANTEAFF.

The chain joins TRBV19 to TRBJ1-5, with D tentatively TRBD1 (5 bases). CDR3 length equals 14 residues. Between the trimmed V and J ends, which lost 8 bases and 4 bases, there was a span of 15 bases. Germline loops: CDR1 LNHDA, CDR2 SQIVND (reference sequence). The CDR3 DNA reads as TGTGCCAGTGGTTCTGTGGAGGGGAATCAGCCCCAGCATTTT. Translated: CASGSVEGNQPQHF.

CDR3 in DNA: TGTGCCAGCAGCCGGGACAGGGATGAAAAACTGTTTTTT. This gives the protein CASSRDRDEKLFF. This chain connects TRBV27 to TRBJ1-4, with 9 bases that match TRBD1. J was trimmed by 6 bases and V by 6 bases; bases with no gene match: 2. Looked up from germline, CDR1 is MNHEY and CDR2 is SMNVEV (reference sequence). This CDR3 region has 13 residues. Filled out from reference TRBV27 and TRBJ1-4, the complete variable domain reads EAQVTQNPRYLITVTGKKLTVTCSQNMNHEYMSWYRQDPGLGLRQIYYSMNVEVTDKGDVPEGYKVSRKEKRNFPLILESPSPNQTSLYFCASSRDRDEKLFFGSGTQLSVL.

This clone appeared a single time. This chain links TRBV11-2 with TRBJ2-3; possibly TRBD2 for D (5 bases). Trimming pared 0 bases from V and 1 base from J, leaving 8 bases between. This CDR3 contains 15 residues. Germline V CDR1 and CDR2: SGHAT, FQNNGV. The CDR3 loop is CASSLDPAGTDTQYF. The CDR3 coding sequence is TGTGCCAGCAGCTTAGATCCAGCGGGCACAGATACGCAGTATTTT.

V and J are TRBV27 and TRBJ2-7; 10 bases are shared with TRBD1. V lost 6 bases to trimming and J lost 2 bases; unmatched junction nucleotides: 10. The CDR3 covers 16 residues. CDR1 is MNHEY and CDR2 is SMNVEV in the germline V gene (reference sequence). The CDR3 region has the DNA TGTGCCAGCAGCCCAACCGGGACAGGGGTCCCCTACGAGCAGTACTTC. The encoded protein is CASSPTGTGVPYEQYF.

The chain is built from TRBV12-5 and TRBJ2-1, with D perhaps matching TRBD2 (5 bases). This CDR3 has 16 amino acids. The germline V and J ends were trimmed by 0 bases and 2 bases, with 11 bases remaining between them. Germline V gene sequence: CDR1 LGHNT, CDR2 FRNRAP. The chain's CDR3 is CASGLVAERPYNEQFF. CDR3 sequence (DNA): TGTGCTAGTGGTTTGGTAGCGGAGCGCCCCTACAATGAGCAGTTCTTC. The full variable domain, in which reference TRBV12-5 and TRBJ2-1 provide the parts outside the CDR3, is DARVTQTPRHKVTEMGQEVTMRCQPILGHNTVFWYRQTMMQGLELLAYFRNRAPLDDSGMPKDRFSAEMPDATLATLKIQPSEPRDSAVYFCASGLVAERPYNEQFFGPGTRLTVL.

This clone has a single count. The gene calls are TRBV5-6 and TRBJ1-1, with a possible D match to TRBD1 (6 bases). Germline lookup yields CDR1 SGHDT and CDR2 YYEEEE. The CDR3 length is 14 residues. V lost 4 bases to trimming and J lost 4 bases, with 14 bases between them. The CDR3 DNA sequence: TGTGCCAGCAGCGCGGCAGGGGTTGGCACTGAAGCTTTCTTT. It codes for CASSAAGVGTEAFF.

This sequence joins TRBV14 and TRBJ2-7, with TRBD1 matching over 7 bases. Germline trimming cut 3 bases from V and 0 bases from J; bases unmatched to any gene: 5. The CDR3 is 15 amino acids. CDR1 SGHDN and CDR2 FVKESK come from the germline V gene. CDR3 sequence (DNA): TGTGCCAGCAGCCAGGGGACAGACGTCTCCTACGAGCAGTACTTC. Its protein product is CASSQGTDVSYEQYF.

The genes are TRBV6-5 and TRBJ2-7; 8 positions agree with TRBD2. The ends lost 7 bases at V and 3 bases at J; junction bases unmatched: 11. Germline CDR1 is MNHEY and CDR2 is SVGAGI. The CDR3 totals 15 residues. The CDR3 DNA follows: TGTGCCAGCACCCTTCGGACTAGCAGCGGCTACGAGCAGTACTTC. Translated: CASTLRTSSGYEQYF.

The chain is built from TRBV27 and TRBJ1-1; 8 bases agree with TRBD1. The CDR3 contains 17 residues. Germline trimming cut 0 bases from V and 5 bases from J; bases unmatched to any gene: 11. Germline loops: CDR1 MNHEY, CDR2 SMNVEV (reference sequence). This CDR3 reads CASSLSTPGQGGTEAFF. The CDR3 DNA follows: TGTGCCAGCAGTTTATCCACTCCCGGACAGGGAGGTACTGAAGCTTTCTTT.

The rearrangement joins TRBV18 to TRBJ2-7, with 9 bases that match TRBD1. Germline V gene sequence: CDR1 KGHSH, CDR2 LQKENI. The CDR3 extends over 15 amino acids. J lost 3 bases, V lost 4 bases, and 7 bases had no gene match. Here the CDR3 reads CASSQTGQGIYEQYF. DNA for the CDR3: TGTGCCAGCTCACAGACAGGACAGGGGATCTACGAGCAGTACTTC.

This clone was observed a single time. V usage is TRBV28 and J usage is TRBJ1-5, with 7 nucleotides matching TRBD1. Per germline, CDR1 MDHEN and CDR2 SYDVKM. The CDR3 loop spans 15 amino acids. Trimming removed 5 bases from V and 0 bases from J; junction bases left unmatched: 4. CDR3 loop: CASSTGAYSNQPQHF. CDR3 sequence (DNA): TGTGCCAGCAGTACAGGGGCCTATAGCAATCAGCCCCAGCATTTT.

The V call is TRBV6-5, the J call TRBJ1-3, with D possibly matching TRBD1 (5 bases). Per germline, CDR1 MNHEY and CDR2 SVGAGI. The CDR3 runs to 15 residues. V was trimmed by 0 bases and J by 3 bases, leaving 9 bases between them. CDR3 DNA sequence: TGTGCCAGCAGTTACTCGGCAGGGAATGGAAACACCATATATTTT. It codes for CASSYSAGNGNTIYF.

The V gene is TRBV14, the J gene TRBJ2-7; 9 positions agree with TRBD2. In germline, CDR1 is SGHDN, CDR2 FVKESK. J gave up 6 bases and V 9 bases, and 9 bases lay outside the gene matches. There are 13 residues in the CDR3. CDR3 in DNA: TGTGCCAGTAGGGGACTAGCTCTGAGCGAGCAGTACTTC. This encodes CASRGLALSEQYF.

The gene calls are TRBV4-3 and TRBJ2-2, with D uncertain. The germline V gene encodes CDR1 LGHNA and CDR2 YSLEER. Trimming removed 2 bases at V and 0 bases at J, with 10 bases between. The CDR3 runs 16 residues. The CDR3 bases are TGCGCCAGCAGCCAAAAGTCCCGCGCGAACACCGGGGAGCTGTTTTTT. Translation: CASSQKSRANTGELFF.